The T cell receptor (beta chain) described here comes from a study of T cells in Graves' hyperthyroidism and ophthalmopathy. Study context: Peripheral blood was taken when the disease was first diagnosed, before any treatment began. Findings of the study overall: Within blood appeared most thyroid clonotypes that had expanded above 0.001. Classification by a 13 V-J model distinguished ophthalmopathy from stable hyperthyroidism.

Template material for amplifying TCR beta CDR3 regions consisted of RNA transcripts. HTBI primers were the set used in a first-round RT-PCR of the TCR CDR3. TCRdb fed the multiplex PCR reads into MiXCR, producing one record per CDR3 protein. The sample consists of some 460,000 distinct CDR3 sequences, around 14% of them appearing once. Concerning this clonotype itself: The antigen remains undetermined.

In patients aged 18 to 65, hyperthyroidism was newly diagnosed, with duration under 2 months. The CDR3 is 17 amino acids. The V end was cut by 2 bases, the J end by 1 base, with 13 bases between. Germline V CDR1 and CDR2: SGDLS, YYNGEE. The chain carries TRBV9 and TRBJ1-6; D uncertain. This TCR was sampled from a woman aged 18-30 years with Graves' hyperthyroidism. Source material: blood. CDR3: CASSVLSSGSYNSPLHF. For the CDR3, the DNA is TGTGCCAGCAGCGTCCTAAGCAGCGGGTCCTATAATTCACCCCTCCACTTT. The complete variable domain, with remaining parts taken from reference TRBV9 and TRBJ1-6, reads DSGVTQTPKHLITATGQRVTLRCSPRSGDLSVYWYQQSLDQGLQFLIQYYNGEERAKGNILERFSAQQFPDLHSELNLSSLELGDSALYFCASSVLSSGSYNSPLHFGNGTRLTVT.